Listed below are T cell receptor beta chains from one sample, sequenced in a study of lymphopenia after photon versus proton radiotherapy. Generated by immunoSEQ multiplex PCR, the TCRdb table keeps only in-frame clones and is missing some. The sample has 150,000 to 200,000 clones; less than 90% are singletons. This sample comprised peripheral blood, obtained from a patient treated with photon-based radiotherapy. All receptors come from a man aged 50-60 years with gastric cancer. Both conserved end residues are part of each CDR3. Each record gives: V gene, D gene, J gene, clone size, CDR3 DNA, CDR3 protein. The D gene is left open where the match is weak. Part of the rows lack a size; the others show once, few, many or a class for expanded clones.

TRBV7-2	TRBD2	TRBJ2-7	-	TGTGCCAGCAGCTTAATGGTCGGGACTAGAAACCTCGAGCAGTACTTC	CASSLMVGTRNLEQYF
TRBV7-7	TRBD1	TRBJ2-5	-	TGTGCCAGCAGCTTAGGTCTTAGGGACAGGGGCAGAGAGACCCAGTACTTC	CASSLGLRDRGRETQYF
TRBV5-8	TRBD2	TRBJ2-7	-	TGTGCCAGCAGCTTGGTGGGACTAGCGCCATCCGAGCAGTACTTC	CASSLVGLAPSEQYF
TRBV18	-	TRBJ1-2	-	TGTGCCAGCTCACCGGGAGGGGTTGGCTACACCTTC	CASSPGGVGYTF
TRBV7-6	-	TRBJ2-2	-	TGTGCCAGCAGCTCCGAATACAGGACGAACACCGGGGAGCTGTTTTTT	CASSSEYRTNTGELFF
TRBV12-5	TRBD1	TRBJ1-4	few	TGTGCTAGTGGTTTGGCTCAGACAGGGACTAATGAAAAACTGTTTTTT	CASGLAQTGTNEKLFF
TRBV9	-	TRBJ2-7	-	TGTGCCAGCAGCGTACAGCCTCTGGACGAGCAGTACTTC	CASSVQPLDEQYF
TRBV5-1	-	TRBJ2-2	-	TGCGCCAGCACCCTCTCCGGAGGGGCTCCCGGGGAGCTGTTTTTT	CASTLSGGAPGELFF
TRBV5-1	TRBD1	TRBJ1-2	-	TGCGCCAGCAGTCAACAGGGGTATGGCTACACCTTC	CASSQQGYGYTF
TRBV19	-	TRBJ2-3	-	TGTGCCAGTAGACCCCATACCTCTAGCACAGATACGCAGTATTTT	CASRPHTSSTDTQYF
TRBV5-1	TRBD1	TRBJ2-7	-	TGCGCCAGCAGCTTGGCAGGGGGCGAGCAGTACTTC	CASSLAGGEQYF
TRBV15	-	TRBJ2-7	-	TGTGCCACCAGCAGAGAGAGGGGCACTCTTTCCTACGAGCAGTACTTC	CATSRERGTLSYEQYF
TRBV19	TRBD1	TRBJ2-3	-	TGTGCCAGTAGCCCTCGTACAGGGGGCAAAGATACGCAGTATTTT	CASSPRTGGKDTQYF
TRBV7-2	-	TRBJ2-3	-	TGTGCCAGCAGCTTAGAAGATACGCAGTATTTT	CASSLEDTQYF
TRBV13	TRBD1	TRBJ2-7	once	TGTGCCAGCAGCTCCGGACAGGGGATCGACGAGCAGTACTTC	CASSSGQGIDEQYF
TRBV7-8	TRBD2	TRBJ2-5	-	TGTGCCAGCAGCCCAGACCGACTAGCGGGAAGTCAAAAGACCCAGTACTTC	CASSPDRLAGSQKTQYF
TRBV6-1	-	TRBJ2-3	-	TGTGCCAGCAGTGAAATCAACAGGGTCACAGATACGCAGTATTTT	CASSEINRVTDTQYF
TRBV5-6	-	TRBJ2-5	-	TGTGCCAGCAGCTTGAAAGGAGTGGGGTCGCCCCAAGAGACCCAGTACTTC	CASSLKGVGSPQETQYF
TRBV19	TRBD1	TRBJ2-2	-	TGTGCCAGTAGTATCGGCCAGGGGGCGCGAACCGGGGAGCTGTTTTTT	CASSIGQGARTGELFF
TRBV12-5	-	TRBJ2-2	-	TGTGCTAGTGGAGCGGGACAAGCGACCGGGGAGCTGTTTTTT	CASGAGQATGELFF
TRBV29-1	-	TRBJ2-7	-	TGCAGCGTCCGCTCCTTGACAGGCTACTACGAGCAGTACTTC	CSVRSLTGYYEQYF
TRBV5-1	TRBD1	TRBJ1-1	few	TGCGCCAGCAGCACTCGGGACAGGGGAGACACTGAAGCTTTCTTT	CASSTRDRGDTEAFF
TRBV2	-	TRBJ2-4	few	TGTGCCAGCAGTGAACAGGGGGCCAAAAACATTCAGTACTTC	CASSEQGAKNIQYF
TRBV30	-	TRBJ1-4	-	TGTGCCTGGAACCCAGGGTTGGCTAATGAAAAACTGTTTTTT	CAWNPGLANEKLFF
TRBV6-5	TRBD1	TRBJ1-2	-	TGTGCCAGCATGCACCGGGACAGGGATTCTGGCTACACCTTC	CASMHRDRDSGYTF
TRBV18	-	TRBJ1-1	-	TGTGCCAGCTCGGCTGGAGCCGGGAACACTGAAGCTTTCTTT	CASSAGAGNTEAFF
TRBV7-2	-	TRBJ2-5	once	TGTGCCACCGCCGAGACATCCATAGAGACCCAGTACTTC	CATAETSIETQYF
TRBV5-1	TRBD2	TRBJ2-1	-	TGCGCCAGCAGCTTGGGGCCTAGCGGTTACAATGAGCAGTTCTTC	CASSLGPSGYNEQFF
TRBV5-6	-	TRBJ2-5	-	TGTGCCAGCAGCTTGGGGGTTGGGGAGACCCAGTACTTC	CASSLGVGETQYF
TRBV19	-	TRBJ2-1	few	TGTGCCAGTAGTATCGGGGTGGGGAATGAGCAGTTCTTC	CASSIGVGNEQFF
TRBV6-6	-	TRBJ1-5	-	TGTGCCAGCAGCGGGTCAGGGGCCCAGCATTTT	CASSGSGAQHF
TRBV7-3	TRBD2	TRBJ2-1	-	TGTGCCAGCAGCCCCGGACTAGCCTACAATGAGCAGTTCTTC	CASSPGLAYNEQFF
TRBV5-4	TRBD1	TRBJ1-1	-	TGTGCCAGCAGCCCCCGACAGGGGGATACGAACACTGAAGCTTTCTTT	CASSPRQGDTNTEAFF
TRBV19	TRBD1	TRBJ2-2	-	TGTGCCAGTAGGGACAGGGGTATAGGGACCGGGGAGCTGTTTTTT	CASRDRGIGTGELFF
TRBV29-1	TRBD2	TRBJ2-7	-	TGCAGCGTTGAATCTTGGGAGGGCGACGAGCAGTACTTC	CSVESWEGDEQYF